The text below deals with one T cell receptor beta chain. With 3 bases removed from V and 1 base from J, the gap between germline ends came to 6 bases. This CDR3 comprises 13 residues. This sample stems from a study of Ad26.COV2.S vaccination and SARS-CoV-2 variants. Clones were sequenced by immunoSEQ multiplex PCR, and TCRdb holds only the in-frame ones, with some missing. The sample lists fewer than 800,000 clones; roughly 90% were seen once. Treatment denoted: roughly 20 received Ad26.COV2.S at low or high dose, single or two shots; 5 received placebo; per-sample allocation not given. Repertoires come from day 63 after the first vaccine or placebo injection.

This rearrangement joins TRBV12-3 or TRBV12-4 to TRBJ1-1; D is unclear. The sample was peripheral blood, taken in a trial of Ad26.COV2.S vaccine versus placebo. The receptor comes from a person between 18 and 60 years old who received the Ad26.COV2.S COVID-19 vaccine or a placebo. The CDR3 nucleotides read TGTGCCAGCAGTTTTAACAGGAACACTGAAGCTTTCTTT. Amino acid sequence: CASSFNRNTEAFF.